These T cell receptor beta chains were read from a single sample in a study of beta chain features in type 1 diabetes. Sequencing was performed with immunoSEQ multiplex PCR; in TCRdb, only in-frame clones are kept and a portion is missing. The table includes around 240,000 clones, around 68% detected once. The source material was naive CD4+ T cells from blood. These receptors were collected from a man aged 30 to 45 in good health. CDR3s include the opening cysteine and the closing phenylalanine or tryptophan.

CDR3aa	len	v_gene	j_gene
CASSPGLAGGRNEQYF	16	TRBV9	TRBJ2-7
CASSPQVNQPQHF	13	TRBV18	TRBJ1-5
CASSTAGNTEAFF	13	TRBV7-2	TRBJ1-1
CASSDSRGQVSSTDTQYF	18	TRBV25-1	TRBJ2-3
CASRPTGQMNTEAFF	15	TRBV23-1	TRBJ1-1
CASSLDVRYNEQFF	14	TRBV5-4	TRBJ2-1
CASSPLYRRSGQETQYF	17	TRBV23-1	TRBJ2-5
CASRKPGGRETQYF	14	TRBV11-2	TRBJ2-5
CASSLGQGRNQPQHF	15	TRBV5-1	TRBJ1-5
CSVSTDTDTQYF	12	TRBV29-1	TRBJ2-3
CASSQYTGQYEQYF	14	TRBV4-3	TRBJ2-7
CASSLRQGEASPLHF	15	TRBV2	TRBJ1-6
CAWGQGSDYGYTF	13	TRBV30	TRBJ1-2
CASSLDSGSYNEQFF	15	TRBV5-4	TRBJ2-1
CSVEDRGDLYTF	12	TRBV29-1	TRBJ1-2
CAITGTGVYNEQFF	14	TRBV10-3	TRBJ2-1
CASSSEYGYTF	11	TRBV27	TRBJ1-2
CSGGQRTGELFF	12	TRBV29-1	TRBJ2-2
CASSESSGANVLTF	14	TRBV9	TRBJ2-6
CASSGITSGRYEQYF	15	TRBV5-1	TRBJ2-7
CASSHGTGEAFF	12	TRBV7-2	TRBJ1-1
CSVSTKNIQYF	11	TRBV20-1	TRBJ2-4
CSVVGTGFDEQFF	13	TRBV29-1	TRBJ2-1
CASRGQAVSGSPLHF	15	TRBV7-2	TRBJ1-6
CASSDRGTYNEQFF	14	TRBV2	TRBJ2-1
CAWSHPRDSGYTF	13	TRBV30	TRBJ1-2
CASSEDREQYF	11	TRBV25-1	TRBJ2-7
CAWSLDDETQYF	12	TRBV30	TRBJ2-5
CAWRGLGETQYF	12	TRBV30	TRBJ2-5
CAWLPYNSPLHF	12	TRBV30	TRBJ1-6
CASSFDRGYGANVLTF	16	TRBV7-2	TRBJ2-6
CATSRRTGEGEQYF	14	TRBV15	TRBJ2-7
CASSEGGTSVYEQYF	15	TRBV25-1	TRBJ2-7
CASSYGQGAGTDTQYF	16	TRBV6-6	TRBJ2-3
CASSSMGTGELFF	13	TRBV28	TRBJ2-2
CASGMDGLNAEDF	13	TRBV30	TRBJ2-7
CAWCWDGLNNEQFF	14	TRBV30	TRBJ2-1
CASRAVPGQGTDTQYF	16	TRBV6-6	TRBJ2-3
CASSPQGHSYNEQFF	15	TRBV18	TRBJ2-1
CAGSGQSYTEAFF	13	TRBV30	TRBJ1-1
CASELPSSYNEQFF	14	TRBV5-1	TRBJ2-1
CASSPDRGSYNEQFF	15	TRBV7-2	TRBJ2-1
CASSVQGATQYF	12	TRBV7-2	TRBJ2-5
CASSTPTTQEQFF	13	TRBV7-9	TRBJ2-1
CASGPRTSGANVLTF	15	TRBV19	TRBJ2-6
CAWNRDRPDTQYF	13	TRBV30	TRBJ2-3